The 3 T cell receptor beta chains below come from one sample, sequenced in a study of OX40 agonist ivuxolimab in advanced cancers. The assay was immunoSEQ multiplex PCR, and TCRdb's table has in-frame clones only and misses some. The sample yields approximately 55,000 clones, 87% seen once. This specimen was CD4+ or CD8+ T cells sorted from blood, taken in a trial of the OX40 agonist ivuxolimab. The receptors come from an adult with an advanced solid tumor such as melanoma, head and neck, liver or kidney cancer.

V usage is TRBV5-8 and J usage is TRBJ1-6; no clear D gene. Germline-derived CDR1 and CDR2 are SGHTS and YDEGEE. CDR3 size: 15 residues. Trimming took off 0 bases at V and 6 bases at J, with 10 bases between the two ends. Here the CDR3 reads CASSLAAGSNSPLHF. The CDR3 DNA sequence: TGTGCCAGCAGCTTGGCCGCGGGGAGTAATTCACCCCTCCACTTT.

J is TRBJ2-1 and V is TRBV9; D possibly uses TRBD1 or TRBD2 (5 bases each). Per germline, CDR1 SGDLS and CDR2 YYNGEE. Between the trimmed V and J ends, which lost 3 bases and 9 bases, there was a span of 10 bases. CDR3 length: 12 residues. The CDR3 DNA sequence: TGTGCCAGCAGCGCCAGGGACGGTGAGCAGTTCTTC. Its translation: CASSARDGEQFF.

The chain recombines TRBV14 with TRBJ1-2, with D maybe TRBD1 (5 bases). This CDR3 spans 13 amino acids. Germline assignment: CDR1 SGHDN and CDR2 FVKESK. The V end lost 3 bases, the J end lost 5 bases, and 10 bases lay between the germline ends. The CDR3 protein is CASSQGERYGYTF. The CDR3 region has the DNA TGTGCCAGCAGCCAGGGGGAACGGTATGGCTACACCTTC.